The TCR beta chain under discussion was sequenced for a study of T-cell reconstitution after alpha-beta-depleted transplantation in children. Unique molecular identifiers were built into the TCRbeta library. TCRdb recomputed calls from the PCR reads with MiXCR, one row per CDR3 protein. In the table there are 250,000 to 350,000 distinct CDR3 sequences, about 10% of which are singletons. This clonotype was detected a few times. This CDR3 has 18 amino acids. Germline values: CDR1 LGHDT, CDR2 YNNKEL (reference sequence). After removal of 0 bases from V and 4 bases from J, the junction contained 7 bases not matched to a gene.

This receptor was obtained from a human donor who donated a stem cell graft to a child with SCID. The starting material was PBMCs from the stem cell graft donor, obtained from the stem cell graft. The V gene is TRBV3-1, the J gene TRBJ2-1, with 12 nucleotides matching TRBD2. The CDR3 spells CASSQDQLAGGYYNEQFF. The CDR3 bases are TGTGCCAGCAGCCAAGATCAACTAGCGGGGGGTTATTACAATGAGCAGTTCTTC.